Included here is one TCR beta chain sequence, with context. Antigen: not known. The PCR used 60 Vbeta and 13 Jbeta primers. Assay: immunoSEQ multiplex PCR; the TCRdb copy retains only in-frame clones and omits some. The table lists 80,000 to 100,000 clones, around 67% of them singletons, with about 2.5% in the top ten. The CDR3 runs 15 residues. With 8 bases removed from V and 5 bases from J, the gap between germline ends came to 16 bases. Germline CDR1 is LNHDA and CDR2 is SQIVND (reference sequence). The data were taken from a study of cytomegalovirus exposure and HLA in healthy donors. Study-wide results and caveats: Immune exposure data for these donors was limited to CMV serostatus. In a later analysis, a missense DCLRE1C variant was linked to TCR beta V- and J-gene trimming.

This clonotype was obtained from a man in his fifties in good health and CMV-seronegative. J is TRBJ1-6 and V is TRBV19; D may be TRBD1 (6 bases). Material: PBMCs. The CDR3 region has the DNA TGTGCCAGTTCGAACGGACAGATCGATAATTCACCCCTCCACTTT. This translates into CASSNGQIDNSPLHF. Filled out from reference TRBV19 and TRBJ1-6, the complete variable domain reads DGGITQSPKYLFRKEGQNVTLSCEQNLNHDAMYWYRQDPGQGLRLIYYSQIVNDFQKGDIAEGYSVSREKKESFPLTVTSAQKNPTAFYLCASSNGQIDNSPLHFGNGTRLTVT.